This entry lists 13 T cell receptor beta chains sequenced from one sample in a study of blood T cell repertoires in COVID-19. Profiled with immunoSEQ multiplex PCR; TCRdb holds only in-frame clones, not every one. Of about 90,000 clones listed, 70% to 90% were seen once; the top ten hold less than 3.5%. The material sequenced was peripheral blood. Receptors originate from a man between 50 and 59 years old with COVID-19, enrolled during active disease.

This clone was found once. The chain couples TRBV11-2 to TRBJ2-3, with a tentative D call TRBD2 (6 bases). The length of the CDR3 is 19 residues. V was trimmed by 3 bases and J by 0 bases, leaving 22 bases between them. CDR1 and CDR2 from the germline V gene are SGHAT and FQNNGV. The CDR3 DNA reads as TGTGCCAGCAGCTTTGGACGCGCGGGGTTCGGCTCTAGCACAGATACGCAGTATTTT. It codes for CASSFGRAGFGSSTDTQYF. Together with reference TRBV11-2 and TRBJ2-3, the CDR3 gives the full variable domain: EAGVAQSPRYKIIEKRQSVAFWCNPISGHATLYWYQQILGQGPKLLIQFQNNGVVDDSQLPKDRFSAERLKGVDSTLKIQPAKLEDSAVYLCASSFGRAGFGSSTDTQYFGPGTRLTVL.

The chain has TRBV3-1 (or the pseudogene TRBV3-2) and TRBJ2-5, with 12 bases fitting TRBD2. V was clipped by 0 bases and J by 5 bases; unmatched bases: 7. The CDR3 loop spans 17 amino acids. Germline V CDR1 and CDR2: LGHDT, YNNKEL (reference sequence). This chain's CDR3 is CASSQESSGGARETQYF. The CDR3 coding sequence is TGTGCCAGCAGCCAAGAGTCTAGCGGGGGGGCCCGTGAGACCCAGTACTTC.

This clone came up a few times. The chain couples TRBV10-1 to TRBJ1-6; D may be TRBD1 (6 bases). Germline V gene data show CDR1 as WNHNN and CDR2 as SYGVQD (reference sequence). The CDR3 spans 15 residues. V lost 8 bases and J 10 bases, leaving 21 bases between the germline ends. In DNA form, the CDR3 reads TGCGCCAGCCCCCTGACACAGGGAGTATCGTCACCCCTCCACTTT. This codes for CASPLTQGVSSPLHF.

The chain has TRBV19 and TRBJ1-3, with D perhaps TRBD1 (6 bases). The CDR3 consists of 13 residues. The V gene lost 8 bases and the J gene lost 1 base, with 9 bases spanning the gap. Germline CDR1 LNHDA, CDR2 SQIVND (reference sequence). CDR3 coding DNA: TGTGCCAGTGGGACACCTTCTGGAAACACCATATATTTT. It is translated as CASGTPSGNTIYF.

The chain combines TRBV9 with TRBJ1-2; D may be TRBD1 (5 bases). The germline V gene has CDR1 SGDLS and CDR2 YYNGEE. This CDR3 is built from 15 residues. V was pared by 2 bases and J by 4 bases, with 15 bases between. CDR3 in DNA: TGTGCCAGCAGCGTGGGACCCGGGAGCCTCTATGGCTACACCTTC. Its translation: CASSVGPGSLYGYTF.

The genes are TRBV5-1 and TRBJ1-6; D is undetermined. V shed 3 bases and J shed 0 bases, with 4 bases lying between them. Germline loops: CDR1 SGHRS, CDR2 YFSETQ. The CDR3 is 14 amino acids. In nucleotides, the CDR3 is TGCGCCAGCAGCTCAGGCTCCTATAATTCACCCCTCCACTTT. Protein product: CASSSGSYNSPLHF.

This chain joins TRBV6-5 and TRBJ2-7; 9 nucleotides align to TRBD1. Trimming took 9 bases from V and 3 from J; bases not matched to a gene: 6. The CDR3 consists of 13 residues. The germline V gene encodes CDR1 MNHEY and CDR2 SVGAGI. CDR3 coding DNA: TGTGCCAGTCTGTCGGGACAGGGCTACGAGCAGTACTTC. It is translated as CASLSGQGYEQYF.

The chain combines TRBV12-3 or TRBV12-4 with TRBJ1-5; D gene uncertain. The V and J ends lost 4 bases and 5 bases respectively, with 9 bases between them. This CDR3 contains 13 residues. The CDR3 DNA reads TGTGCCAGCAGTTATCCGGGTGATCAGCCCCAGCATTTT. Translating gives CASSYPGDQPQHF.

The V call is TRBV30, the J call TRBJ1-5; D perhaps matches TRBD1 (5 bases). The CDR3 extends over 14 amino acids. V shed 2 bases and J shed 1 base, with 9 bases lying between them. Germline CDR1 GTSNPN, CDR2 SVGIG (reference sequence). CDR3 nucleotide sequence: TGTGCCTGGAGTCGGCAGGGAAGCAATCAGCCCCAGCATTTT. Translating it yields CAWSRQGSNQPQHF. Filled out from reference TRBV30 and TRBJ1-5, the complete variable domain reads SQTIHQWPATLVQPVGSPLSLECTVEGTSNPNLYWYRQAAGRGLQLLFYSVGIGQISSEVPQNLSASRPQDRQFILSSKKLLLSDSGFYLCAWSRQGSNQPQHFGDGTRLSIL.

This chain joins TRBV19 and TRBJ1-6; maybe TRBD1 (6 bases). Germline V gene data show CDR1 as LNHDA and CDR2 as SQIVND (reference sequence). V was cut by 3 bases and J by 13 bases, with 16 bases left in between. The length of the CDR3 is 14 residues. The CDR3 nucleotides read TGTGCCAGTAGTATCCCAGGGGCCTCAGCCCCCCTCCACTTT. Translated: CASSIPGASAPLHF.

The CDR3 DNA sequence: TGTGCCAGCAGCGCTGCAGGGTATGGAAACACCATATATTTT. As protein: CASSAAGYGNTIYF. This chain links TRBV7-9 with TRBJ1-3; D may be TRBD1 (5 bases). The germline V gene encodes CDR1 SEHNR and CDR2 FQNEAQ (reference sequence). V lost 5 bases and J 3 bases, leaving 11 bases between the germline ends. The CDR3 spans 14 residues.

This rearrangement joins TRBV11-3 to TRBJ2-1; tentative D call: TRBD2 (5 bases). CDR1 is SGHNT and CDR2 is YENEEA in the germline V gene. V was shortened by 6 bases and J by 7 bases, with 13 bases between the two germline ends. The CDR3 extends over 13 amino acids. The CDR3 coding sequence is TGTGCCAGCAGTCGGACGGACTGGAATGAGCAGTTCTTC. Protein product: CASSRTDWNEQFF. The full variable domain, its missing parts supplied by reference TRBV11-3 and TRBJ2-1, is EAGVVQSPRYKIIEKKQPVAFWCNPISGHNTLYWYLQNLGQGPELLIRYENEEAVDDSQLPKDRFSAERLKGVDSTLKIQPAELGDSAVYLCASSRTDWNEQFFGPGTRLTVL.

The rearrangement joins TRBV6-2 or TRBV6-3 to TRBJ1-1, with TRBD1 as a possible D gene (6 bases). Germline-derived CDR1 and CDR2 are MNHEY and SVGEGT. The ends were cut back, 4 bases at V and 2 bases at J, with 11 bases in the middle. This CDR3 has 14 residues. CDR3 region: CASSFSRGNTEAFF. Here the CDR3 DNA reads TGTGCCAGCAGTTTCTCCAGGGGTAACACTGAAGCTTTCTTT.